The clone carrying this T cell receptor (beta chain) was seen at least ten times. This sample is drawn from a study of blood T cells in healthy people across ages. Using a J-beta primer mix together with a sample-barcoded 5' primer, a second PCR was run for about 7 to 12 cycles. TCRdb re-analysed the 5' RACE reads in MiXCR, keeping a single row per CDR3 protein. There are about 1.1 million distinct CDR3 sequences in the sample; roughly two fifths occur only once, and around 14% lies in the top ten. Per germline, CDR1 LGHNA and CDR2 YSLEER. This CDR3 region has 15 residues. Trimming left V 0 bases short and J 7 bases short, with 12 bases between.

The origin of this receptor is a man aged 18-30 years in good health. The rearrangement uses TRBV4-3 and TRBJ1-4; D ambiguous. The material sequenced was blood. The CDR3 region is CASSQDLSGGEKLFF. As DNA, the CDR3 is TGCGCCAGCAGCCAAGATCTGTCGGGAGGTGAAAAACTGTTTTTT.